These 23 T cell receptor beta chains were all obtained from the same sample, sequenced in a study of T-cell reconstitution after alpha-beta-depleted transplantation in children. Researchers prepared the TCRbeta library using unique molecular identifiers, the study reports. TCRdb analysed the PCR reads with MiXCR anew, one entry per CDR3 protein. The data contain around 380,000 distinct CDR3 sequences, about 11% of them seen just once; the ten biggest clones take up 4.5% to 7%. The sample was PBMCs from the stem cell graft donor, taken from the stem cell graft. The source is a human donor who donated a stem cell graft to a child with acute myeloid leukemia.

The J gene is TRBJ1-5, the V gene TRBV12-3 or TRBV12-4; D may be TRBD1 (5 bases). Trimming removed 1 base at V and 7 bases at J, with 14 bases between. The CDR3 totals 15 residues. DNA for the CDR3: TGTGCCAGCAGTTTAGGGTCCTCTAGGGACCAGCCCCAGCATTTT. Translation gives CASSLGSSRDQPQHF.

This clonotype has at least ten counts. J is TRBJ1-2 and V is TRBV20-1; 7 nucleotides agree with TRBD1. The CDR3 runs to 11 residues. The J segment lost 11 bases and the V segment lost 5 bases, leaving 8 bases of the junction unmatched. The germline CDR1 and CDR2 sequences are DFQATT and SNEGSKA (reference sequence). CDR3 loop: CSAQTGSIYTF. CDR3 in DNA: TGCAGTGCTCAGACAGGGTCCATTTACACCTTC.

This clonotype was detected many times. This chain uses TRBV29-1 with TRBJ2-3; D remains ambiguous. Per the germline V gene, CDR1 is SQVTM and CDR2 is ANQGSEA. Trimming removed 1 base from V and 2 bases from J, with 7 bases in between. This CDR3 contains 13 residues. The CDR3 DNA reads TGCAGCGTTGAAGCAGGAAACACAGATACGCAGTATTTT. This codes for CSVEAGNTDTQYF.

The table lists this clonotype with a few counts. The chain carries TRBV5-6 and TRBJ2-1; D is perhaps TRBD1 (5 bases). The CDR3 length is 15 residues. Trimming stripped 2 bases from V and 3 bases from J, with 12 bases between. Germline V gives CDR1 SGHDT, CDR2 YYEEEE. The CDR3 DNA is TGTGCCAGCAGCTTTCTGGGGCTTAACTACAATGAGCAGTTCTTC. This translates into CASSFLGLNYNEQFF.

This clonotype came up a few times. This chain connects TRBV29-1 to TRBJ2-7; weak D call: TRBD1 (6 bases). The CDR3 runs to 15 residues. The germline V gene has CDR1 SQVTM and CDR2 ANQGSEA. Trimming pared 3 bases from V and 0 bases from J, leaving 15 bases between. The CDR3 DNA reads as TGCAGCGTTGAGGACCCCAGGGGAAGCTCCTACGAGCAGTACTTC. This gives the protein CSVEDPRGSSYEQYF.

The sample holds many counts of this clonotype. The chain joins TRBV12-3 or TRBV12-4 to TRBJ1-6, with D maybe TRBD1 (5 bases). The CDR3 is 14 residues long. V was shortened by 2 bases and J by 10 bases, with 12 bases between the two germline ends. The CDR3 DNA reads TGTGCCAGCAGTTTACAGGGACCATCATCACCCCTCCACTTT. Encoded protein: CASSLQGPSSPLHF.

The rearrangement links TRBV7-3 to TRBJ2-7; tentatively, D is TRBD2 (6 bases). The CDR3 runs to 8 residues. From germline, CDR1 is SGHTA and CDR2 FQGTGA. The CDR3 is CAEWRDSV. The CDR3 nucleotides are TGTGCCGAATGGCGGGACTCCGTC.

This clonotype was found many times. A read error may produce the germline difference seen at one junction end. The DNA for the CDR3 is TGCGCCAGCAGCTTGGGTGCGGGGGCGTCCTACGAGCAGTACTTC. This codes for CASSLGAGASYEQYF. This chain links TRBV11-2 with TRBJ2-7; possible D gene TRBD2, 7 bases. In germline, CDR1 is SGHAT, CDR2 FQNNGV. This CDR3 comprises 15 residues.

In DNA, the CDR3 is TGTGCCAGCAGCTTAGGGGGGAGAGGAAGCACAGATACGCAGTATTTT. Protein sequence: CASSLGGRGSTDTQYF. The chain has TRBV7-6 and TRBJ2-3; D may be TRBD1 or TRBD2 (5 bases each). The CDR3 totals 16 residues. With 1 base removed from V and 0 bases from J, the gap between germline ends came to 11 bases. The germline V gene has CDR1 SGHVS and CDR2 FNYEAQ.

This clonotype was counted at least ten times. The rearrangement links TRBV12-3 or TRBV12-4 to TRBJ2-3, with TRBD1 matching over 7 bases. The CDR3 extends over 14 amino acids. The V and J ends lost 6 bases and 1 base, in that order; junction bases with no gene match: 4. CDR3 loop: CASRTGARTDTQYF. In DNA form, the CDR3 reads TGTGCCAGCAGAACAGGGGCCCGCACAGATACGCAGTATTTT.

This clonotype has a handful of counts. The V gene is TRBV3-1, the J gene TRBJ2-5; TRBD1 or TRBD2 may be the D gene (5 bases each). V lost 4 bases and J 4 bases, leaving 10 bases between the germline ends. The CDR3 contains 13 residues. The germline gives CDR1 LGHDT, CDR2 YNNKEL (reference sequence). The CDR3 loop is CASSRPGGETQYF. As DNA, the CDR3 is TGTGCCAGCAGCCGCCCTGGGGGAGAGACCCAGTACTTC.

The chain has TRBV5-1 and TRBJ2-7; 13 bases are a match to TRBD2. CDR1 SGHRS and CDR2 YFSETQ come from the germline V gene. The CDR3 consists of 16 residues. The trim removed 4 bases at V and 3 bases at J, leaving 7 bases unmatched. Written as DNA, the CDR3 is TGCGCCAGCAGCAGAGGGACTAGCGGGGCCGTCTACGAGCAGTACGTC. This encodes CASSRGTSGAVYEQYV.

This clonotype was found a few times. The genes are TRBV5-1 and TRBJ2-7; no reliable D call. Germline CDR1 is SGHRS and CDR2 is YFSETQ. V was cut by 0 bases and J by 4 bases, with 11 bases left in between. The CDR3 loop spans 14 amino acids. CDR3 sequence (DNA): TGCGCCAGCAGCTTGGCCGCAGGATCTTACGAGCAGTACGTC. This translates into CASSLAAGSYEQYV.

The chain links TRBV12-3 or TRBV12-4 to TRBJ2-1; 7 positions match TRBD2. J lost 6 bases, V lost 8 bases, and 13 bases had no gene match. CDR3 length: 15 amino acids. The CDR3 DNA reads as TGTGCCAGCTGGGCCATACCTGCGGGAGTCAATGAGCAGTTCTTC. Translated, it gives CASWAIPAGVNEQFF.

The chain carries TRBV7-2 and TRBJ2-3; D possibly corresponds to TRBD2 (5 bases). Germline CDR1 is SGHTA and CDR2 is FQGNSA. V dropped 5 bases and J dropped 0 bases, with 12 bases sitting between them. This CDR3 is 15 amino acids long. The CDR3 here is CASSPRTGSTDTQYF. The CDR3 bases are TGTGCCAGCAGCCCCCGGACTGGAAGCACAGATACGCAGTATTTT.

The chain uses TRBV11-2 and TRBJ2-3, with TRBD2 matching over 11 bases. The trim removed 10 bases at V and 1 base at J, leaving 4 bases unmatched. The CDR3 runs to 14 residues. The germline V gene has CDR1 SGHAT and CDR2 FQNNGV. The chain's CDR3 is CATGTSGRTDTQYF. As DNA, the CDR3 is TGTGCCACCGGGACTAGCGGACGCACAGATACGCAGTATTTT.

In this sample, this clonotype turned up a few times. CDR3 sequence: CASSFGLAGVTDTQYF. CDR3 in DNA: TGTGCCAGCAGTTTTGGTCTAGCGGGGGTGACAGATACGCAGTATTTT. The chain carries TRBV27 and TRBJ2-3; 10 bases fit TRBD2. The CDR3 contains 16 residues. CDR1 and CDR2 from the germline V gene are MNHEY and SMNVEV (reference sequence). J was trimmed by 3 bases and V by 3 bases; bases with no gene match: 6.

This clonotype was recorded at least ten times. This chain joins TRBV5-5 and TRBJ1-2; maybe TRBD1 (5 bases). Trimming stripped 4 bases from V and 4 bases from J, with 14 bases between. Germline values: CDR1 SGHKS, CDR2 YYEKEE (reference sequence). The CDR3 contains 14 residues. The CDR3 here is CASSSIGTGYGYTF. The CDR3 DNA reads TGTGCCAGCAGCAGTATCGGGACGGGCTATGGCTACACCTTC.

V and J are TRBV6-5 and TRBJ2-4, with D possibly being TRBD1 (6 bases). Germline-derived CDR1 and CDR2 are MNHEY and SVGAGI. Trimming left V 2 bases short and J 12 bases short, with 32 bases between. This CDR3 is 19 amino acids long. As DNA, the CDR3 is TGTGCCAGCAGTTACCGGAGGAGTCCGGGACATGGGAACCTGGTCAGTCAGTACTTC. Translation: CASSYRRSPGHGNLVSQYF.

This clonotype was counted many times. The gene calls are TRBV25-1 and TRBJ2-1; D unclear. Germline V gene data show CDR1 as MGHDK and CDR2 as SYGVNS. The CDR3 totals 15 residues. V lost 5 bases, J lost 0 bases, and 11 bases lay in between. The CDR3 reads CASSLKKSSYNEQFF. DNA for the CDR3: TGTGCCAGCAGTCTCAAGAAGAGCTCCTACAATGAGCAGTTCTTC.

This clonotype was observed a few times. The chain uses TRBV7-2 and TRBJ2-2; D not resolved. CDR1 is SGHTA, CDR2 FQGNSA, per germline. There are 14 residues in the CDR3. The ends were cut back, 0 bases at V and 4 bases at J, with 6 bases in the middle. The CDR3 sequence is CASSLATFTGELFF. CDR3 coding DNA: TGTGCCAGCAGCTTAGCGACCTTCACCGGGGAGCTGTTTTTT.

This clonotype was observed a few times. The chain carries TRBV20-1 and TRBJ2-3; 9 positions match TRBD2. J lost 3 bases, V lost 5 bases, and 15 bases had no gene match. Germline V CDR1 and CDR2: DFQATT, SNEGSKA (reference sequence). The CDR3 runs to 17 residues. In DNA, the CDR3 is TGCAGTGCTCCGCCGGAGAATAGCGGGAGTTGGACAGATACGCAGTATTTT. Amino acids: CSAPPENSGSWTDTQYF.

Many counts were recorded for this clonotype. The CDR3 here is CAWSVGGSGIAEQFF. DNA of the CDR3: TGTGCCTGGAGTGTAGGGGGAAGCGGGATAGCCGAGCAGTTCTTC. The chain uses TRBV30 and TRBJ2-1; possibly TRBD2 for D (7 bases). CDR3 length: 15 residues. V dropped 0 bases and J dropped 10 bases, with 19 bases sitting between them. CDR1 is GTSNPN, CDR2 SVGIG, per germline (reference sequence).